This T cell receptor (beta chain) emerged from a study of blood T cell repertoires in COVID-19. This clone was recorded a few times. The length of the CDR3 is 14 residues. J was trimmed by 5 bases and V by 2 bases; bases with no gene match: 4. Germline loops: CDR1 LGHDT, CDR2 YNNKEL (reference sequence). In the original analysis: Scientists estimated how many nucleated cells there were by amplifying reference gene primers. The table came from immunoSEQ multiplex PCR; TCRdb's copy has only in-frame clones and leaves some out. That table gives V, J and clone size, and the DNA gave D and trimming. The sample has 150,000 or so clones, over 65% seen once.

The sequence was obtained from a woman older than 75 with active or convalescent COVID-19. The sample comprised peripheral blood. The chain has TRBV3-1 (or the pseudogene TRBV3-2) and TRBJ2-3, with 7 bases matching TRBD2. DNA for the CDR3: TGTGCCAGCAGCCAAAGCGGGGAACGAGATACGCAGTATTTT. It specifies CASSQSGERDTQYF.